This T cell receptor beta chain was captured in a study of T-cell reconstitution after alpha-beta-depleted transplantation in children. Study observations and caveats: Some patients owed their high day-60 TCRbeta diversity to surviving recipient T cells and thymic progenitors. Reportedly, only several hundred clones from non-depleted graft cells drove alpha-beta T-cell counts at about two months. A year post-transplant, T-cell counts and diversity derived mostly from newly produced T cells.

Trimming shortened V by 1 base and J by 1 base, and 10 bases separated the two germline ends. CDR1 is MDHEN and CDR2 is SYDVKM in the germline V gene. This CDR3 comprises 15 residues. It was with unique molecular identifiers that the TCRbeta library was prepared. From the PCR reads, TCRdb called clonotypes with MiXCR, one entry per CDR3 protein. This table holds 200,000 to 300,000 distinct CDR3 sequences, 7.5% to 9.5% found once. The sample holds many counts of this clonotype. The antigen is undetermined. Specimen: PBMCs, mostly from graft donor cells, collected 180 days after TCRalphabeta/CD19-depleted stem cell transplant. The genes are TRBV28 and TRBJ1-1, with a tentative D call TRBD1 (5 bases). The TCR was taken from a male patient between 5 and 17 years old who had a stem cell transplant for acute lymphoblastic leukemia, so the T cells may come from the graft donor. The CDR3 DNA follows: TGTGCCAGCAGTTTATTAGGGGCAGGGAACACTGAAGCTTTCTTT. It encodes CASSLLGAGNTEAFF.